This T cell receptor beta chain was captured by sequencing in a study of long-term antiretroviral therapy in people with HIV. Running of the v3.0 immunoSEQ assay took place at survey level. The table came from immunoSEQ multiplex PCR; TCRdb's copy has only in-frame clones and leaves some out. The sample consists of 17,000 or so clones, about 81% of them appearing once. The sequence derives from a man between 45 and 60 years old with HIV. The sample consisted of unsorted PBMCs, taken 0.3 years before starting antiretroviral therapy.

The CDR3 here is CASGPPGSNAGSSYEQYF. CDR3 bases: TGTGCTAGTGGTCCCCCTGGGAGTAATGCCGGGAGCTCCTACGAGCAGTACTTC. The chain combines TRBV12-5 with TRBJ2-7; the D gene is possibly TRBD2 (6 bases). Trimming stripped 5 bases from V and 0 bases from J, with 23 bases between. The germline V gene encodes CDR1 LGHNT and CDR2 FRNRAP. This CDR3 contains 18 residues.